One sample yielded the 22 T cell receptor beta chains listed below, sequenced in a study of a mutant IDH1 vaccine in newly diagnosed glioma. The time point here: baseline, week 1 (first vaccination visit). Treatment denoted: pre-vaccination baseline after standard-of-care therapy. The data were produced by immunoSEQ multiplex PCR, yet TCRdb's version contains in-frame clones alone and is incomplete. The sample lists about 38,000 clones; around 78% were seen once. This sample comprised PBMCs, obtained from a glioma patient treated with radiotherapy, temozolomide or both. All receptors come from a man aged 35 to 55 with glioma. Some clones in this sample may be carry-over from other donors' samples.

A few counts support this clone. This chain uses TRBV5-6 with TRBJ1-2; D gene uncertain. The V end was cut by 1 base, the J end by 2 bases, with 3 bases between. The CDR3 has 12 residues. The germline V gene encodes CDR1 SGHDT and CDR2 YYEEEE. This CDR3 is CASSLSNYGYTF. The CDR3 region has the DNA TGTGCCAGCAGCTTGTCCAACTATGGCTACACCTTC.

The V gene is TRBV6-1, the J gene TRBJ2-3; the match to TRBD2 covers 8 bases. Germline V CDR1 and CDR2: MNHNS, SASEGT. This CDR3 has 18 amino acids. The V gene end was trimmed by 3 bases and the J gene end by 4 bases; junction bases not matched to a gene: 15. DNA of the CDR3: TGTGCCAGCAGTGACGACCCGGTGTGGGGCGGGGGGCCAGATACGCAGTATTTT. This gives the protein CASSDDPVWGGGPDTQYF.

The genes are TRBV15 and TRBJ1-6; D not certain. Germline V gene data show CDR1 as LNHNV and CDR2 as YYDKDF (reference sequence). The CDR3 is made up of 16 amino acids. Trimming stripped 0 bases from V and 6 bases from J, with 12 bases between. The CDR3: CATSRDRTNSNSPLHF. CDR3 sequence (DNA): TGTGCCACCAGCAGAGATAGGACGAACTCTAATTCACCCCTCCACTTT. The full variable domain, in which reference TRBV15 and TRBJ1-6 provide the parts outside the CDR3, is DAMVIQNPRYQVTQFGKPVTLSCSQTLNHNVMYWYQQKSSQAPKLLFHYYDKDFNNEADTPDNFQSRRPNTSFCFLDIRSPGLGDTAMYLCATSRDRTNSNSPLHFGNGTRLTVT.

This clone was observed a single time. In DNA, the CDR3 is TGTGCCAGCAGCGAAGTTCCCCGGGAGGCCAACGTCCTGACTTTC. It is translated as CASSEVPREANVLTF. V is TRBV7-2 and J is TRBJ2-6; weak D call: TRBD2 (5 bases). This CDR3 has 15 residues. The germline gives CDR1 SGHTA, CDR2 FQGNSA. The V gene lost 5 bases and the J gene lost 6 bases, with 14 bases spanning the gap.

The chain combines TRBV5-4 with TRBJ2-3, with D tentatively TRBD1 (5 bases). This CDR3 has 14 residues. Germline assignment: CDR1 SGHNT and CDR2 YYREEE (reference sequence). The germline V and J ends were trimmed by 2 bases and 1 base, with 8 bases remaining between them. CDR3 DNA: TGTGCCAGCAGCTTAGCCAGGGGCACAGATACGCAGTATTTT. Translated: CASSLARGTDTQYF.

V and J are TRBV30 and TRBJ1-3; D not certain. V was trimmed by 7 bases and J by 1 base, leaving 11 bases between them. CDR1 and CDR2 from the germline V gene are GTSNPN and SVGIG (reference sequence). The CDR3 spans 13 residues. CDR3 DNA sequence: TGTGCCTTGGAGAGAGCTTCTGGAAACACCATATATTTT. Its translation is CALERASGNTIYF. Drawing the rest from reference TRBV30 and TRBJ1-3, the complete variable domain is SQTIHQWPATLVQPVGSPLSLECTVEGTSNPNLYWYRQAAGRGLQLLFYSVGIGQISSEVPQNLSASRPQDRQFILSSKKLLLSDSGFYLCALERASGNTIYFGEGSWLTVV.

The chain recombines TRBV10-3 with TRBJ2-2, with D possibly matching TRBD2 (6 bases). This CDR3 is 15 amino acids long. CDR1 and CDR2 (germline): ENHRY, SYGVKD. Trimming stripped 4 bases from V and 7 bases from J, with 16 bases between. CDR3 sequence: CAISAPGTGYGELFF. In DNA, the CDR3 is TGTGCCATCAGTGCCCCCGGGACTGGATACGGGGAGCTGTTTTTT.

The J gene is TRBJ1-6, the V gene TRBV2, with no clear D. CDR1 SNHLY and CDR2 FYNNEI come from the germline V gene. The CDR3 runs to 15 residues. V was pared by 4 bases and J by 5 bases, with 12 bases between. This chain's CDR3 is CASSVGSLDNSPLHF. In DNA, the CDR3 is TGTGCCAGCAGTGTAGGGAGTTTAGATAATTCACCCCTCCACTTT.

The rearrangement joins TRBV2 to TRBJ1-2; D is unresolved. Trimming pared 3 bases from V and 4 bases from J, leaving 15 bases between. The CDR3 consists of 15 residues. Germline-derived CDR1 and CDR2 are SNHLY and FYNNEI. This chain's CDR3 is CASSEQHTPLYGYTF. CDR3 bases: TGTGCCAGCAGTGAGCAGCATACTCCTCTCTATGGCTACACCTTC. The full variable domain, its missing parts supplied by reference TRBV2 and TRBJ1-2, is EPEVTQTPSHQVTQMGQEVILRCVPISNHLYFYWYRQILGQKVEFLVSFYNNEISEKSEIFDDQFSVERPDGSNFTLKIRSTKLEDSAMYFCASSEQHTPLYGYTFGSGTRLTVV.

The V and J genes are TRBV5-4 and TRBJ2-2; D may be TRBD1 (5 bases). The CDR3 is 14 amino acids. Germline loops: CDR1 SGHNT, CDR2 YYREEE (reference sequence). The germline V and J ends were trimmed by 3 bases and 0 bases, with 6 bases remaining between them. The CDR3 protein is CASSWGPNTGELFF. DNA for the CDR3: TGTGCCAGCAGCTGGGGCCCGAACACCGGGGAGCTGTTTTTT. The complete variable domain, with remaining parts taken from reference TRBV5-4 and TRBJ2-2, reads ETGVTQSPTHLIKTRGQQVTLRCSSQSGHNTVSWYQQALGQGPQFIFQYYREEENGRGNFPPRFSGLQFPNYSSELNVNALELDDSALYLCASSWGPNTGELFFGEGSRLTVL.

In this sample, this clone turned up once. V usage is TRBV15 and J usage is TRBJ2-1; TRBD1 might be the D (5 bases). V dropped 0 bases and J dropped 8 bases, with 8 bases sitting between them. This CDR3 region has 13 residues. Germline V CDR1 and CDR2: LNHNV, YYDKDF (reference sequence). CDR3 nucleotide sequence: TGTGCCACCAGCAGAGATAGGGGCTATGAGCAGTTCTTC. Protein: CATSRDRGYEQFF. The variable domain in full, with the rest retrieved from reference TRBV15 and TRBJ2-1, is DAMVIQNPRYQVTQFGKPVTLSCSQTLNHNVMYWYQQKSSQAPKLLFHYYDKDFNNEADTPDNFQSRRPNTSFCFLDIRSPGLGDTAMYLCATSRDRGYEQFFGPGTRLTVL.

The DNA for the CDR3 is TGTGCCAGCAGCCCCGGGGGAGACATGACCTACGAGCAGTACTTC. Protein product: CASSPGGDMTYEQYF. The chain uses TRBV5-4 and TRBJ2-7; a weak D match, TRBD2 (6 bases). V was shortened by 4 bases and J by 2 bases, with 16 bases between the two germline ends. Germline V gene data show CDR1 as SGHNT and CDR2 as YYREEE (reference sequence). This CDR3 is built from 15 residues.

CDR3 sequence (DNA): TGTGCCAGCACGCCCGCCGGGACAGGGGGCGAGGTGGCTTTCTTT. Translated: CASTPAGTGGEVAFF. This sequence joins TRBV5-8 and TRBJ1-1; 12 bases line up with TRBD1. CDR3 size: 15 residues. Germline V gene lookup returns CDR1 SGHTS and CDR2 YDEGEE. The V and J ends lost 6 bases and 11 bases, in that order; junction bases with no gene match: 14.

This clone came up a few times. The rearrangement links TRBV5-4 to TRBJ1-2, with 9 bases aligning to TRBD1. Germline V gene lookup returns CDR1 SGHNT and CDR2 YYREEE (reference sequence). This CDR3 is built from 16 residues. V was clipped by 0 bases and J by 8 bases; unmatched bases: 11. CDR3 DNA sequence: TGTGCCAGCAGCTTGGAAAACTTGGGACAGGGAGAAGGCTACACCTTC. This sequence encodes CASSLENLGQGEGYTF.

This chain links TRBV2 with TRBJ1-1, with TRBD1 identical over 8 bases. The CDR3 contains 15 residues. The germline V gene encodes CDR1 SNHLY and CDR2 FYNNEI. V lost 7 bases and J lost 0; bases outside the gene matches: 7. CDR3 nucleotide sequence: TGTGCCAGCAACACAGGGGGATGGATGAACACTGAAGCTTTCTTT. This sequence encodes CASNTGGWMNTEAFF.

This chain joins TRBV5-5 and TRBJ1-5; no clear D. V was clipped by 3 bases and J by 9 bases, with 13 bases between them. The CDR3 length is 13 residues. CDR1 is SGHKS and CDR2 is YYEKEE in the germline V gene (reference sequence). CDR3 amino acids: CASSSRPLGPQHF. CDR3 nucleotides: TGTGCCAGCAGCTCCCGTCCTTTAGGGCCCCAGCATTTT.

This chain joins TRBV29-1 and TRBJ1-2, with 7 bases matching TRBD1. The CDR3 has 12 amino acids. J lost 4 bases, V lost 5 bases, and 4 bases had no gene match. Germline lookup yields CDR1 SQVTM and CDR2 ANQGSEA. The CDR3 DNA reads as TGCAGCGTTAGGGCAGGGGGCTATGGCTACACCTTC. Translating it yields CSVRAGGYGYTF.

The V gene is TRBV5-1, the J gene TRBJ1-4, with D possibly being TRBD1 (5 bases). The CDR3 has 14 amino acids. The V and J ends lost 3 bases and 6 bases respectively, with 12 bases between them. Looked up from germline, CDR1 is SGHRS and CDR2 is YFSETQ. CDR3 nucleotides: TGCGCCAGCAGCTCGGGACGGCGACATGAAAAACTGTTTTTT. This encodes CASSSGRRHEKLFF.

V gene TRBV7-9 combines with J gene TRBJ2-1, with D possibly being TRBD1 (5 bases). The V and J ends lost 5 bases and 10 bases respectively, with 18 bases between them. Germline V lookup: CDR1 SEHNR, CDR2 FQNEAQ (reference sequence). The CDR3 spans 14 residues. The CDR3 region is CASSPTLGVGEQFF. CDR3 nucleotide sequence: TGTGCCAGCAGCCCCACTTTAGGGGTCGGGGAGCAGTTCTTC. The variable domain in full, completed from reference TRBV7-9 and TRBJ2-1, reads DTGVSQNPRHKITKRGQNVTFRCDPISEHNRLYWYRQTLGQGPEFLTYFQNEAQLEKSRLLSDRFSAERPKGSFSTLEIQRTEQGDSAMYLCASSPTLGVGEQFFGPGTRLTVL.

In this sample, this clone turned up once. This chain uses TRBV28 with TRBJ1-2; 7 positions agree with TRBD1. The CDR3 is made up of 12 amino acids. Germline V gene lookup returns CDR1 MDHEN and CDR2 SYDVKM. The V and J ends lost 8 bases and 1 base, in that order; junction bases with no gene match: 1. The CDR3: CASRDSNYGYTF. The CDR3 nucleotides are TGTGCCAGCCGGGACAGTAACTATGGCTACACCTTC.

The rearrangement links TRBV21-1 to TRBJ1-2; TRBD1 was called by the table and not checked on the DNA. TRBV21-1 is assigned pseudogene status. The CDR3 has 13 residues. CDR3 amino acids: CASADYRGYGYTF. DNA for the CDR3: TGTGCCAGCGCGGACTACAGGGGCTATGGCTACACCTTC.

This chain links TRBV5-5 with TRBJ1-1; tentative D call: TRBD1 (5 bases). Trimming took 0 bases from V and 0 from J, leaving 12 bases between them. This CDR3 is built from 16 residues. Germline CDR1 SGHKS, CDR2 YYEKEE (reference sequence). CDR3 in DNA: TGTGCCAGCAGCTTGGGTGGGGACCTTATGAACACTGAAGCTTTCTTT. Its translation is CASSLGGDLMNTEAFF. Variable domain in full (rest from reference TRBV5-5 and TRBJ1-1): DAGVTQSPTHLIKTRGQQVTLRCSPISGHKSVSWYQQVLGQGPQFIFQYYEKEERGRGNFPDRFSARQFPNYSSELNVNALLLGDSALYLCASSLGGDLMNTEAFFGQGTRLTVV.